A selection of T cell receptor beta chains follows, all from one sample in a study of long-term antiretroviral therapy in people with HIV. Assay used: immunoSEQ multiplex PCR; TCRdb lists only in-frame clones, some missing. The sample shows around 20,000 clones, around 84% of them seen only once. The sequencing used unsorted PBMCs, collected 0.2 years after starting antiretroviral therapy. These receptor sequences come from a woman in her twenties or thirties with HIV. CDR3s include the opening cysteine and the closing phenylalanine or tryptophan. The order of the fields is V gene, J gene, clone size, D gene, CDR3 protein, CDR3 DNA. A D gene is named only where the DNA matches it firmly. Size is stated for part of the rows, as once, few or many counts, or as a class when the clone is expanded.

V: TRBV5-1
J: TRBJ2-3
size: once
D: -
CDR3: CASSLGTASTDTQYF
DNA: TGCGCCAGCAGCTTGGGGACTGCGAGCACAGATACGCAGTATTTT

V: TRBV13
J: TRBJ2-1
size: -
D: TRBD2
CDR3: CASSPGLADNEQFF
DNA: TGTGCCAGCAGCCCGGGACTAGCGGACAATGAGCAGTTCTTC

V: TRBV27
J: TRBJ2-3
size: -
D: -
CDR3: CASSPRTDTQYF
DNA: TGTGCCAGCAGTCCCCGCACAGATACGCAGTATTTT

V: TRBV9
J: TRBJ2-7
size: -
D: -
CDR3: CASSSSYEQYF
DNA: TGTGCCAGCTCCTCCTCCTACGAGCAGTACTTC

V: TRBV10-3
J: TRBJ2-1
size: -
D: TRBD2
CDR3: CAISPGTSVYNEQFF
DNA: TGTGCCATCAGTCCCGGGACTAGCGTTTACAATGAGCAGTTCTTC

V: TRBV2
J: TRBJ1-5
size: -
D: -
CDR3: CASSEWGTNPTQGNQPQHF
DNA: TGTGCCAGCAGTGAATGGGGGACGAACCCAACCCAAGGCAATCAGCCCCAGCATTTT

V: TRBV5-1
J: TRBJ1-1
size: -
D: TRBD1
CDR3: CASSLVPGGKDTEAFF
DNA: TGCGCCAGCAGCTTGGTACCAGGGGGGAAGGACACTGAAGCTTTCTTT

V: TRBV6-5
J: TRBJ2-5
size: -
D: -
CDR3: CATTDSATLTQYF
DNA: TGTGCCACAACAGATTCAGCAACGTTGACCCAGTACTTC

V: TRBV25-1
J: TRBJ2-5
size: -
D: -
CDR3: CASTPRGVFLETQYF
DNA: TGTGCCAGCACTCCGAGGGGGGTATTCTTGGAGACCCAGTACTTC

V: TRBV30
J: TRBJ2-6
size: few
D: -
CDR3: CAWSEVGRGGANVLTF
DNA: TGTGCCTGGAGTGAAGTGGGCAGGGGCGGGGCCAACGTCCTGACTTTC

V: TRBV6-5
J: TRBJ2-7
size: -
D: TRBD1
CDR3: CASSSGTGAGYEQYF
DNA: TGTGCCAGCAGTTCGGGTACAGGGGCCGGCTACGAGCAGTACTTC

V: TRBV27
J: TRBJ2-2
size: -
D: -
CDR3: CASSLPSSRNGELFF
DNA: TGTGCCAGCAGTTTACCATCCTCTCGTAACGGGGAGCTGTTTTTT

V: TRBV5-1
J: TRBJ2-1
size: -
D: TRBD2
CDR3: CASSLTGAGTSYLNEQFF
DNA: TGCGCCAGCAGCTTGACAGGAGCCGGGACTAGCTATCTCAATGAGCAGTTCTTC

V: TRBV6-6
J: TRBJ1-2
size: few
D: TRBD1
CDR3: CASSVGQSFYGYTF
DNA: TGTGCCAGCAGTGTGGGACAGAGTTTCTATGGCTACACCTTC

V: TRBV6-5
J: TRBJ1-5
size: -
D: -
CDR3: CASSYSGGNQPQHF
DNA: TGTGCCAGCAGTTACTCGGGAGGGAATCAGCCCCAGCATTTT

V: TRBV6-6
J: TRBJ1-6
size: -
D: -
CDR3: CASSLGFNNSPLHF
DNA: TGTGCCAGCAGCCTTGGGTTCAATAATTCACCCCTCCACTTT

V: TRBV6-1
J: TRBJ2-5
size: few
D: -
CDR3: CASSEVGGDQETQYF
DNA: TGTGCCAGCAGTGAAGTCGGAGGGGATCAAGAGACCCAGTACTTC

V: TRBV5-6
J: TRBJ2-5
size: once
D: -
CDR3: CASSFRVDGTQYF
DNA: TGTGCCAGCAGCTTCAGGGTGGACGGGACCCAGTACTTC

V: TRBV27
J: TRBJ1-2
size: -
D: -
CDR3: CASSPPGFYGYTF
DNA: TGTGCCAGCAGTCCCCCCGGCTTCTATGGCTACACCTTC

V: TRBV19
J: TRBJ1-1
size: -
D: TRBD1
CDR3: CASRLWDRDTEAFF
DNA: TGTGCCAGTAGGTTATGGGACAGGGACACTGAAGCTTTCTTT

V: TRBV2
J: TRBJ1-3
size: few
D: -
CDR3: CASRPALSGNTIYF
DNA: TGTGCCAGCAGGCCGGCCCTGTCTGGAAACACCATATATTTT

V: TRBV5-1
J: TRBJ1-2
size: -
D: TRBD1
CDR3: CASSPLGDRVFVGYTF
DNA: TGCGCCAGCAGCCCCCTTGGGGACAGGGTATTCGTAGGCTACACCTTC

V: TRBV11-2
J: TRBJ1-4
size: -
D: TRBD1
CDR3: CASSRLQGLSGKLFF
DNA: TGTGCCAGCAGCCGCCTACAGGGGTTGAGTGGAAAACTGTTTTTT

V: TRBV7-6
J: TRBJ1-2
size: -
D: -
CDR3: CASSPGGLSVGYTF
DNA: TGTGCCAGCAGTCCCGGAGGGCTCTCGGTCGGCTACACCTTC

V: TRBV19
J: TRBJ1-6
size: once
D: TRBD1
CDR3: CASSRDRDSPLHF
DNA: TGTGCCAGTAGTAGGGACAGGGATTCACCCCTCCACTTT

V: TRBV6-1
J: TRBJ1-1
size: -
D: -
CDR3: CASSEGGTEAFF
DNA: TGTGCCAGCAGTGAAGGGGGGACTGAAGCTTTCTTT

V: TRBV5-6
J: TRBJ1-2
size: -
D: TRBD1
CDR3: CASSLGQGGTSLYGYTF
DNA: TGTGCCAGCAGCTTAGGCCAGGGGGGTACCTCACTTTATGGCTACACCTTC

V: TRBV30
J: TRBJ1-5
size: medium-sized
D: -
CDR3: CAWSSGPNQPQHF
DNA: TGTGCCTGGAGTTCAGGTCCCAATCAGCCCCAGCATTTT

V: TRBV29-1
J: TRBJ2-7
size: few
D: -
CDR3: CSVPAPGFSSYEQYF
DNA: TGCAGCGTTCCCGCCCCGGGATTTAGCTCCTACGAGCAGTACTTC

V: TRBV5-1
J: TRBJ2-3
size: -
D: -
CDR3: CASSTGEGTDTQYF
DNA: TGCGCCAGCAGTACGGGGGAAGGCACAGATACGCAGTATTTT

V: TRBV18
J: TRBJ1-4
size: -
D: -
CDR3: CASSPPNEKLFF
DNA: TGTGCCAGCTCACCACCAAATGAAAAACTGTTTTTT

V: TRBV4-1
J: TRBJ2-3
size: -
D: -
CDR3: CASSPTGWGGTNWADTQYF
DNA: TGCGCCAGCAGCCCTACAGGGTGGGGGGGTACGAATTGGGCAGATACGCAGTATTTT

V: TRBV29-1
J: TRBJ1-1
size: -
D: -
CDR3: CSAQWGWGNTEAFF
DNA: TGCAGCGCCCAATGGGGGTGGGGAAACACTGAAGCTTTCTTT

V: TRBV27
J: TRBJ1-5
size: once
D: -
CDR3: CASSSLYSNQPQHF
DNA: TGTGCCAGCAGTTCCCTTTATAGCAATCAGCCCCAGCATTTT

V: TRBV18
J: TRBJ1-5
size: -
D: -
CDR3: CASSLTRDSNQPQHF
DNA: TGTGCCAGCTCACTCACCCGGGACAGCAATCAGCCCCAGCATTTT

V: TRBV19
J: TRBJ2-4
size: -
D: -
CDR3: CASSIDSTAKHFRLAKNIQYF
DNA: TGTGCCAGTAGTATTGATAGTACAGCGAAACATTTCCGACTAGCCAAAAACATTCAGTACTTC

V: TRBV5-1
J: TRBJ2-3
size: -
D: TRBD1
CDR3: CASSRRDRGPDTQYF
DNA: TGCGCCAGCAGCCGACGGGACAGGGGGCCTGATACGCAGTATTTT

V: TRBV2
J: TRBJ1-4
size: -
D: -
CDR3: CASRVRDRGNEKLFF
DNA: TGTGCCAGCAGGGTTAGGGACCGCGGTAATGAAAAACTGTTTTTT

V: TRBV11-2
J: TRBJ1-6
size: -
D: -
CDR3: CASSFGQFNSPLHF
DNA: TGTGCCAGCAGCTTTGGACAGTTCAATTCACCCCTCCACTTT

V: TRBV30
J: TRBJ2-3
size: -
D: TRBD1
CDR3: CAWSWGRRGSTDTQYF
DNA: TGTGCCTGGAGCTGGGGGCGCAGGGGGAGCACAGATACGCAGTATTTT

V: TRBV6-6
J: TRBJ1-4
size: medium-sized
D: -
CDR3: CASSYSISLEKLFF
DNA: TGTGCCAGCAGTTACTCGATTTCTCTCGAGAAACTGTTTTTT

V: TRBV6-5
J: TRBJ1-1
size: -
D: -
CDR3: CASSSIGTLVEAFF
DNA: TGTGCCAGCAGTTCCATCGGGACACTCGTCGAAGCTTTCTTT

V: TRBV21-1
J: TRBJ2-5
size: -
D: -
CDR3: CASSKVRRRRGETQYF
DNA: TGTGCCAGCAGCAAAGTGAGGAGGCGGCGGGGGGAGACCCAGTACTTC

V: TRBV6-6
J: TRBJ2-1
size: -
D: -
CDR3: CASSPPPYNEQFF
DNA: TGTGCCAGCAGTCCCCCCCCATACAATGAGCAGTTCTTC

V: TRBV7-8
J: TRBJ1-2
size: medium-sized
D: -
CDR3: CASTGNDYGYTF
DNA: TGTGCCAGCACAGGCAACGACTATGGCTACACCTTC

V: TRBV14
J: TRBJ2-7
size: -
D: -
CDR3: CASSQDLGYEQYF
DNA: TGTGCCAGCAGCCAAGATTTGGGCTACGAGCAGTACTTC

V: TRBV9
J: TRBJ2-3
size: once
D: -
CDR3: CASSEGLGGSSTDTQYF
DNA: TGTGCCAGCAGCGAGGGATTAGGGGGTTCTAGCACAGATACGCAGTATTTT

V: TRBV29-1
J: TRBJ1-1
size: -
D: -
CDR3: CSVHEGLGTEAFF
DNA: TGCAGCGTACATGAGGGGCTAGGCACTGAAGCTTTCTTT